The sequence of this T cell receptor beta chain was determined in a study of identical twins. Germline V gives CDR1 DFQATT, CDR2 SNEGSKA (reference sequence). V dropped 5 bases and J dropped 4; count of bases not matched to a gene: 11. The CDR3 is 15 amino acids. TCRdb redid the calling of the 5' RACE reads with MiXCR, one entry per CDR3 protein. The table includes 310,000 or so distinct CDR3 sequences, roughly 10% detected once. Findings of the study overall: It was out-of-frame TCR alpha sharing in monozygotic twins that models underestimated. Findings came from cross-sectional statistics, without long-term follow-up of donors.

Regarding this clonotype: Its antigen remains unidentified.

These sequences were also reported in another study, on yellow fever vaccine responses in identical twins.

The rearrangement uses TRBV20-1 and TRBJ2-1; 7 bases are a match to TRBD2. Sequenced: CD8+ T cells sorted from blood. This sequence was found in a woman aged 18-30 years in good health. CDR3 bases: TGCAGTGCTCCGACGAGCGGGGTGGGATACAATGAGCAGTTCTTC. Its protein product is CSAPTSGVGYNEQFF.